The T cell receptor beta chain described here comes from a study of blood T cell repertoires in COVID-19. The overall study: Sample material is recorded as cDNA or gDNA derived from T cells, B-cell-depleted T cells, or PBMCs.

Germline CDR1 ENHRY, CDR2 SYGVKD. The CDR3 consists of 15 residues. Losses at the gene ends were 3 bases for V and 5 bases for J; bases not matched to a gene: 7. Sequencing used immunoSEQ multiplex PCR; TCRdb keeps in-frame clones, though not all of them. There are some 150,000 clones in the sample; 86% occur only once, and less than 5.5% lies in the top ten. Residents of 24 US areas, aged about 18 to 95 years, made up the participants. The sequencing input was PBMCs or T cells enriched from blood (not recorded which). The TCR originated in a man aged 50-59 years who had recovered from COVID-19. The chain uses TRBV10-3 and TRBJ2-7, with 10 bases that match TRBD2. The CDR3 here is CAISETSGEVHEQYF. The CDR3 DNA sequence: TGTGCCATCAGTGAAACTAGCGGGGAAGTTCACGAGCAGTACTTC.